This TCR beta chain was observed in a study of breast tumors, draining lymph nodes, adjacent tissues. This clonotype appeared a few times. V lost 0 bases and J lost 3; bases outside the gene matches: 7. The germline V gene encodes CDR1 GTSNPN and CDR2 SVGIG (reference sequence). The CDR3 runs 16 residues. TCRdb independently ran MiXCR on the multiplex PCR reads; one entry per CDR3 protein. The table records approximately 40,000 distinct CDR3 sequences, 35% to 40% of them present only once. This rearrangement joins TRBV30 to TRBJ2-5, with 10 bases lining up with TRBD2. This receptor was obtained from a female donor with breast cancer. Some clones in this sample may be carry-over from other donors' samples. The specimen sequenced was breast tumor tissue. Written as DNA, the CDR3 is TGTGCCTGGAGTGTCGCTAGCGGGAGAGGGGAAGAGACCCAGTACTTC. This sequence encodes CAWSVASGRGEETQYF.